The 20 T cell receptor beta chains reported below all come from one sample, sequenced in a study of human T cells and chemical hapten exposure. TCRdb processed the RACE reads anew with MiXCR; each CDR3 protein has one entry. The repertoire has around 120,000 distinct CDR3 sequences, roughly 15% of them found once; the top ten carry 0.9% to 0.95%. Time point noted: patch test 1, 2 weeks after DPC sensitization. Regarding treatment: therapeutic diphenylcyclopropenone sensitization with weekly scalp DPC. The starting material was whole blood, obtained in connection with sensitization to the hapten diphenylcyclopropenone (DPC). Receptors originate from a man between 18 and 29 years old with alopecia areata. Some clones in this sample may be carry-over from other donors' samples.

V gene TRBV3-1 combines with J gene TRBJ2-3; 7 nucleotides match TRBD2. J was trimmed by 2 bases and V by 4 bases; bases with no gene match: 3. The V gene's germline CDR1 is LGHDT and CDR2 YNNKEL (reference sequence). CDR3 size: 14 residues. The CDR3 loop is CASSRAGNTDTQYF. For the CDR3, the DNA is TGTGCCAGCAGCCGAGCGGGAAACACAGATACGCAGTATTTT.

The chain recombines TRBV9 with TRBJ1-2; no clear D gene. Trimming removed 2 bases from V and 0 bases from J, with 11 bases in between. The CDR3 runs to 15 residues. The germline V gene encodes CDR1 SGDLS and CDR2 YYNGEE. The CDR3 nucleotides are TGTGCCAGCAGCGTTGAGACTTTTTCTAACTATGGCTACACCTTC. This gives the protein CASSVETFSNYGYTF.

This chain connects TRBV28 to TRBJ2-6; D gene unclear. Germline-derived CDR1 and CDR2 are MDHEN and SYDVKM. Trimming removed 4 bases at V and 0 bases at J, with 7 bases between. This CDR3 is 15 amino acids long. CDR3 sequence: CASSSVFSGANVLTF. In nucleotides, the CDR3 is TGTGCCAGCAGTTCGGTCTTCTCTGGGGCCAACGTCCTGACTTTC.

The chain carries TRBV6-2 or TRBV6-3 and TRBJ2-7; the D gene is possibly TRBD1 (6 bases). CDR3 length equals 19 residues. Germline CDR1 MNHEY, CDR2 SVGEGT. The ends were cut back, 4 bases at V and 2 bases at J, with 27 bases in the middle. This CDR3 is CASSSNYRDTQYKAYEQYV. The CDR3 DNA reads TGTGCCAGCAGTTCTAACTACCGGGACACCCAATACAAAGCCTACGAGCAGTACGTC.

The J gene is TRBJ1-5, the V gene TRBV10-2; TRBD1 is a possible D gene (5 bases). Per the germline V gene, CDR1 is WSHSY and CDR2 is SAAADI. The CDR3 sequence is 15 residues long. Trimming stripped 5 bases from V and 2 bases from J, with 13 bases between. The chain's CDR3 is CASSFTGGGNQPQHF. DNA for the CDR3: TGCGCCAGCAGTTTTACAGGCGGGGGCAATCAGCCCCAGCATTTT.

Ten or more counts support this clonotype. The chain has TRBV29-1 and TRBJ1-2; D gene unclear. Germline V gene lookup returns CDR1 SQVTM and CDR2 ANQGSEA. The V gene lost 4 bases and the J gene lost 6 bases, with 9 bases spanning the gap. This CDR3 spans 11 amino acids. CDR3 nucleotides: TGCAGCGTTGCCCAATACGATGGCTACACCTTC. This sequence encodes CSVAQYDGYTF.

This clonotype occurred many times. The chain employs TRBV6-1 and TRBJ1-5, with D maybe TRBD1 (6 bases). Germline assignment: CDR1 MNHNS and CDR2 SASEGT. The CDR3 sequence is 18 residues long. The V and J ends lost 8 bases and 1 base respectively, with 24 bases between them. The CDR3 DNA reads TGTGCCAGCGAAGAGGGGGAAGGAGGGTTCCGCAGCAATCAGCCCCAGCATTTT. It specifies CASEEGEGGFRSNQPQHF.

The rearrangement links TRBV28 to TRBJ1-1, with D tentatively TRBD1 (5 bases). The CDR3 has 16 residues. Germline V gene sequence: CDR1 MDHEN, CDR2 SYDVKM. The V end lost 3 bases, the J end lost 3 bases, and 17 bases lay between the germline ends. The CDR3 spells CASSFSPQGKDTEAFF. CDR3 coding DNA: TGTGCCAGCAGTTTTTCCCCGCAGGGAAAGGACACTGAAGCTTTCTTT.

The chain uses TRBV3-1 and TRBJ2-5; maybe TRBD2 (6 bases). V was cut by 3 bases and J by 1 base, with 15 bases left in between. CDR1 and CDR2 from the germline V gene are LGHDT and YNNKEL (reference sequence). This CDR3 spans 16 amino acids. CDR3: CASSHYRDSIQETQYF. The CDR3 region has the DNA TGTGCCAGCAGCCACTACCGGGACTCAATCCAAGAGACCCAGTACTTC.

A few counts support this clonotype. The chain recombines TRBV7-9 with TRBJ2-1, with 7 bases fitting TRBD2. The CDR3 is 15 amino acids. Germline CDR1 SEHNR, CDR2 FQNEAQ (reference sequence). V shed 5 bases and J 0 bases; nucleotides not matched to a gene: 4. In DNA, the CDR3 is TGTGCCAGCAGCCCTAGCGGTGTCTCCTACAATGAGCAGTTCTTC. It translates to CASSPSGVSYNEQFF. Full variable domain (remainder filled in from reference TRBV7-9 and TRBJ2-1): DTGVSQNPRHKITKRGQNVTFRCDPISEHNRLYWYRQTLGQGPEFLTYFQNEAQLEKSRLLSDRFSAERPKGSFSTLEIQRTEQGDSAMYLCASSPSGVSYNEQFFGPGTRLTVL.

The rearrangement joins TRBV3-1 to TRBJ2-1; a weak D match, TRBD2 (5 bases). V was trimmed by 4 bases and J by 0 bases, leaving 10 bases between them. The CDR3 is 15 amino acids. Germline V CDR1 and CDR2: LGHDT, YNNKEL (reference sequence). The CDR3 loop is CASSREAGSYNEQFF. CDR3 nucleotides: TGTGCCAGCAGCCGAGAGGCGGGCTCCTACAATGAGCAGTTCTTC.

There are a few counts of this clonotype. The chain employs TRBV7-2 and TRBJ2-1; possible D gene TRBD2, 6 bases. This CDR3 comprises 13 residues. Trimming removed 2 bases at V and 7 bases at J, with 9 bases between. CDR1 and CDR2 (germline): SGHTA, FQGNSA. CDR3 DNA sequence: TGTGCCAGCAGCTTATGGGGGAGGAATGAGCAGTTCTTC. Translating gives CASSLWGRNEQFF.

This CDR3 reads CASSQPGRAGGYTF. CDR3 sequence (DNA): TGCGCCAGCAGCCAGCCTGGTCGGGCTGGGGGCTACACCTTC. J is TRBJ1-2 and V is TRBV4-1, with no clear D. V was pared by 3 bases and J by 8 bases, with 16 bases between. The V gene's germline CDR1 is MGHRA and CDR2 YSYEKL. This CDR3 comprises 14 residues.

This clonotype was counted between two and nine times. The rearrangement joins TRBV21-1 to TRBJ2-7; whether TRBD1, the table's D call, matches the DNA was not checked. TRBV21-1 is a pseudogene segment. The CDR3 is 16 residues long. The CDR3 sequence: CASSKDRGTLSYEQYF. The DNA for the CDR3 is TGTGCCAGCAGCAAAGATAGAGGGACACTCTCCTACGAGCAGTACTTC.

This clonotype was counted only a few times. The chain links TRBV5-1 to TRBJ1-2; TRBD1 aligns across 11 bases. V shed 4 bases, J shed 5 bases, and the junction held 13 bases outside the gene matches. CDR3 length: 17 residues. Germline CDR1 reads SGHRS; CDR2 reads YFSETQ. CDR3 loop: CASSRTPGTGGEYGYTF. The CDR3 coding sequence is TGCGCCAGCAGCCGAACTCCCGGGACAGGGGGAGAGTATGGCTACACCTTC.

This clonotype was counted between two and nine times. The chain has TRBV7-6 and TRBJ1-5; D remains ambiguous. V lost 1 base, J lost 4 bases, and 8 bases lay in between. Germline CDR1 is SGHVS and CDR2 is FNYEAQ. The CDR3 contains 14 residues. The CDR3: CASSLGLFNQPQHF. The CDR3 DNA follows: TGTGCCAGCAGCTTAGGGTTGTTTAATCAGCCCCAGCATTTT.

There are a few counts of this clonotype. The V and J genes are TRBV7-9 and TRBJ2-4, with D hard to call. Trimming removed 5 bases at V and 0 bases at J, with 11 bases between. Per germline, CDR1 SEHNR and CDR2 FQNEAQ (reference sequence). This CDR3 spans 15 amino acids. The CDR3 bases are TGTGCCAGCAGCCTGATTGGGCTAGCCAAAAACATTCAGTACTTC. Translating it yields CASSLIGLAKNIQYF.

The chain employs TRBV15 and TRBJ1-6, with D possibly being TRBD1 (5 bases). The CDR3 length is 15 residues. Germline V gene lookup returns CDR1 LNHNV and CDR2 YYDKDF (reference sequence). V lost 3 bases, J lost 6 bases, and 12 bases lay in between. CDR3 sequence (DNA): TGTGCCACCAGCAGTACCGGGACCGCTAATTCACCCCTCCACTTT. Encoded protein: CATSSTGTANSPLHF.

This clonotype was observed a few times. The chain is built from TRBV5-5 and TRBJ1-4, with unresolved D. This CDR3 spans 15 amino acids. Looked up from germline, CDR1 is SGHKS and CDR2 is YYEKEE (reference sequence). V lost 4 bases and J 7 bases, leaving 17 bases between the germline ends. The CDR3 region has the DNA TGTGCCAGCAGCGCGGGCCCGGATGTAGGTGAAAAACTGTTTTTT. It yields the protein CASSAGPDVGEKLFF.

This clonotype was picked up many times. The rearrangement joins TRBV7-8 to TRBJ1-2; 8 bases line up with TRBD1. V trimming: 3 bases; J trimming: 0 bases; junction bases outside the gene matches: 15. Per germline, CDR1 SGHVS and CDR2 FQNEAQ. CDR3 length: 19 residues. CDR3 in amino acids: CASSFLGTGKGQANYGYTF. As DNA, the CDR3 is TGTGCCAGCAGCTTCCTTGGGACAGGAAAAGGACAAGCTAACTATGGCTACACCTTC.